This TCR beta chain is from a study of CD8+ T cells in alopecia areata. Study at large: Treatment ran 6 to 18 months, with 6 months of follow-up afterward. The SALT score measured affected scalp surface percentage in treated patients.

Stated treatment: oral pan-JAK inhibitor, 5-10 mg twice daily. After isolation, RNA underwent reverse transcription to generate cDNA as the sequencing template. Only in-frame clones appear in the TCRdb table, and some are missing; sequencing was by immunoSEQ multiplex PCR. This table holds approximately 200,000 clones, around 56% found once. Trimming took off 0 bases at V and 6 bases at J, with 18 bases between the two ends. This CDR3 comprises 16 residues. Per the germline V gene, CDR1 is SGHDT and CDR2 is YYEEEE. The chain carries TRBV5-6 and TRBJ1-1; maybe TRBD1 (6 bases). The sequence came from a human donor with alopecia areata. This material consisted of CD4+ T cells sorted from blood, taken at week 4, from a patient treated with tofacitinib. In DNA form, the CDR3 reads TGTGCCAGCAGCTTGGGGTATACAGGGAGAAGGGCTGAAGCTTTCTTT. Residues: CASSLGYTGRRAEAFF.